Below, 12 T cell receptor beta chains from the same sample are listed, as sequenced in a study of low-dose radiotherapy and immunotherapy resistance in tumors. TRAV and TRBV primers primed cDNA for both TCRalpha and TCRbeta. The PCR that amplified TCRs ran for roughly 20 cycles, relying on a constant-region primer and a V-primer adapter. TCRdb reprocessed the reads via MiXCR and lists one record per CDR3 protein. The table includes tens of thousands of distinct CDR3 sequences, roughly a quarter detected once. Time point meaning: before trial treatment. Sequenced material: PBMCs, taken before treatment. These TCRs come from a male donor with prostate cancer.

This clonotype was seen repeatedly, ten times or more. The CDR3, as DNA: TGCGCCAGCAGCCAAGGTGGCGTGTACAATGAGCAGTTCTTC. Translated: CASSQGGVYNEQFF. This sequence joins TRBV4-1 and TRBJ2-1; D remains ambiguous. V gave up 1 base and J gave up 4 bases, with 8 bases separating them. The germline CDR1 and CDR2 sequences are MGHRA and YSYEKL. The CDR3 has 14 residues.

The chain combines TRBV3-1 with TRBJ1-1; perhaps TRBD1 as D (6 bases). Germline values: CDR1 LGHDT, CDR2 YNNKEL (reference sequence). The CDR3 consists of 17 residues. Trimming removed 5 bases from V and 4 bases from J, with 23 bases in between. The CDR3 coding sequence is TGTGCCAGCAGCTCTAGTAGTACAGGGCGACGAAGCACTGAAGCTTTCTTT. Encoded protein: CASSSSSTGRRSTEAFF.

This clonotype was found many times. V gene TRBV30 combines with J gene TRBJ2-3; 7 nucleotides align to TRBD2. Germline CDR1 GTSNPN, CDR2 SVGIG (reference sequence). The length of the CDR3 is 16 residues. V lost 0 bases and J lost 4; bases outside the gene matches: 10. The CDR3 spells CAWSVPYRGVPDTQYF. The CDR3 bases are TGTGCCTGGAGTGTACCTTATCGGGGGGTTCCAGATACGCAGTATTTT. The complete variable domain, with remaining parts taken from reference TRBV30 and TRBJ2-3, reads SQTIHQWPATLVQPVGSPLSLECTVEGTSNPNLYWYRQAAGRGLQLLFYSVGIGQISSEVPQNLSASRPQDRQFILSSKKLLLSDSGFYLCAWSVPYRGVPDTQYFGPGTRLTVL.

This clonotype was seen at least ten times. The rearrangement uses TRBV10-3 and TRBJ1-4, with D unclear. The CDR3 is made up of 13 amino acids. V was shortened by 7 bases and J by 5 bases, with 11 bases between the two germline ends. The germline CDR1 and CDR2 sequences are ENHRY and SYGVKD. CDR3 residues: CAIKAATNEKLFF. Here the CDR3 DNA reads TGTGCCATCAAAGCCGCCACAAATGAAAAACTGTTTTTT.

There are many counts of this clonotype. The chain uses TRBV7-8 and TRBJ2-2, with 7 bases lining up with TRBD1. The V gene end was trimmed by 4 bases and the J gene end by 1 base; junction bases not matched to a gene: 12. The CDR3 consists of 18 residues. Per the germline V gene, CDR1 is SGHVS and CDR2 is FQNEAQ. CDR3 nucleotide sequence: TGTGCCAGCAGCTCCGCCGTTGACAGGGAGTTGAACACCGGGGAGCTGTTTTTT. Translating it yields CASSSAVDRELNTGELFF. Full variable domain (outside the CDR3, taken from reference TRBV7-8 and TRBJ2-2): GAGVSQSPRYKVAKRGQDVALRCDPISGHVSLFWYQQALGQGPEFLTYFQNEAQLDKSGLPSDRFFAERPEGSVSTLKIQRTQQEDSAVYLCASSSAVDRELNTGELFFGEGSRLTVL.

Ten or more counts support this clonotype. This sequence joins TRBV6-1 and TRBJ1-6; TRBD1 might be the D (6 bases). The CDR3 runs 15 residues. Germline-derived CDR1 and CDR2 are MNHNS and SASEGT. The V end was cut by 8 bases, the J end by 8 bases, with 19 bases between. The CDR3 spells CASGKDSQRHSPLHF. The CDR3 bases are TGTGCCAGCGGGAAGGACAGTCAACGACATTCACCCCTCCACTTT.

This clonotype was seen ten or more times. The rearrangement joins TRBV6-6 to TRBJ2-2, with 7 positions matching TRBD1. Germline-derived CDR1 and CDR2 are MNHNY and SVGAGI (reference sequence). The length of the CDR3 is 16 residues. V was clipped by 0 bases and J by 6 bases; unmatched bases: 7. The CDR3 loop reads CASSYSRPGQSGELFF. The CDR3 DNA sequence: TGTGCCAGCAGTTACTCACGGCCGGGACAGTCCGGGGAGCTGTTTTTT.

The rearrangement joins TRBV2 to TRBJ2-3; 10 bases align to TRBD2. This CDR3 spans 14 amino acids. Germline V gene sequence: CDR1 SNHLY, CDR2 FYNNEI. With V trimmed by 8 bases and J by 1 base, 3 bases remained unmatched. CDR3 in DNA: TGTGCCAGCGGGCTAGCGGGGGGCACAGATACGCAGTATTTT. Its protein product is CASGLAGGTDTQYF.

This clonotype was recorded many times. The V and J genes are TRBV29-1 and TRBJ2-7; perhaps TRBD1 as D (7 bases). The CDR3 length is 12 residues. The germline V gene has CDR1 SQVTM and CDR2 ANQGSEA. V lost 7 bases and J lost 3, with 13 bases in between. CDR3 region: CSAQGGNYEQYF. The CDR3 nucleotides read TGCAGCGCCCAGGGGGGAAACTACGAGCAGTACTTC.

The rearrangement links TRBV10-3 to TRBJ1-2, with TRBD1 identical over 8 bases. The V gene end was trimmed by 0 bases and the J gene end by 3 bases; junction bases not matched to a gene: 9. Germline CDR1 and CDR2: ENHRY and SYGVKD. This CDR3 comprises 17 residues. The CDR3 nucleotides read TGTGCCATCAGTGAGTCGAGTGGACAGGGTAGGGACTATGGCTACACCTTC. Translation gives CAISESSGQGRDYGYTF.

This clonotype showed up many times. This chain joins TRBV3-1 and TRBJ2-1, with 16 nucleotides matching TRBD2. The trim removed 3 bases at V and 9 bases at J, leaving 11 bases unmatched. The CDR3 consists of 18 residues. The germline CDR1 and CDR2 sequences are LGHDT and YNNKEL (reference sequence). This CDR3 reads CASSHSTGTSGGGVEQFF. CDR3 DNA: TGTGCCAGCAGCCACTCGACCGGGACTAGCGGGGGGGGGGTTGAGCAGTTCTTC.

Of note for this clonotype: The limits of the CDR3 on the DNA are not certain, so only TCRdb's listed CDR3 is given. Here the CDR3 reads CAWTPGGATTNEKLFFF. V usage is TRBV30 and J usage is TRBJ1-4; the tabulated D call, TRBD1, remains unverified against the DNA. The CDR3 has 17 amino acids, counting both end residues. In germline, CDR1 is GTSNPN, CDR2 SVGIG (reference sequence).